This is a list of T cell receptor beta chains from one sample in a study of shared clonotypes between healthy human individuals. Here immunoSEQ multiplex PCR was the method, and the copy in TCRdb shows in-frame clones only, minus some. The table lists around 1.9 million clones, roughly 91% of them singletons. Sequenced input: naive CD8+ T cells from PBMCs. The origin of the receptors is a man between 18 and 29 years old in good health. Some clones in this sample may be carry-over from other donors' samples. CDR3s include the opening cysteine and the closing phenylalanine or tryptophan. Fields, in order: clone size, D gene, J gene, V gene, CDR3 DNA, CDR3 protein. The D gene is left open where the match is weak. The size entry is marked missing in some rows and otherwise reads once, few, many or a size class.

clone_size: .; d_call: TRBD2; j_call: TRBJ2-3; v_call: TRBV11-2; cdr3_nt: TGTGCCAGCAGCCGGACTAGCGGGAGCACAGATACGCAGTATTTT; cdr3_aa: CASSRTSGSTDTQYF
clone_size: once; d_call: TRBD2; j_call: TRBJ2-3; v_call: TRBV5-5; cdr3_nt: TGTGCCAGCAGCCCCCGCTTAGCGGGATACACAGATACGCAGTATTTT; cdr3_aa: CASSPRLAGYTDTQYF
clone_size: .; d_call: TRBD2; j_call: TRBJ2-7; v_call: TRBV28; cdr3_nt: TGTGCCAGCAGTCTTGGACTAGCGGGAGTTCGCGAGCAGTACTTC; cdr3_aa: CASSLGLAGVREQYF
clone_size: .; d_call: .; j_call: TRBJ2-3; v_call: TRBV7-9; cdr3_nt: TGCGGGGGCCGGCCGCTATACACAGATACGCAGTATTTT; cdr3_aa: CGGRPLYTDTQYF
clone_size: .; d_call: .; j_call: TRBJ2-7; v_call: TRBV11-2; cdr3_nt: TGTGCCAGCAGCTTAGAAATAAACAGGGGAGGGAAGTACTTC; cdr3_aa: CASSLEINRGGKYF
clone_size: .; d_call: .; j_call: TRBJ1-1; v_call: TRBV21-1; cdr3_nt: TGTGCCACCCTGGGGGACACTGAAGCTTTCTTT; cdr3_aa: CATLGDTEAFF
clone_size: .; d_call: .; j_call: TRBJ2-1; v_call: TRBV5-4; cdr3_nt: TGTGCCAGCAGCTTTGGGGGTGGAAATGAGCAGTTCTTC; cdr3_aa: CASSFGGGNEQFF
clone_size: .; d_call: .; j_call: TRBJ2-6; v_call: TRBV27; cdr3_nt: TGTGCCAGCAGTTTAACCGTCCCGCTCATGATCGCTAGGGGGGCCAACGTCCTGACTTTC; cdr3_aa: CASSLTVPLMIARGANVLTF
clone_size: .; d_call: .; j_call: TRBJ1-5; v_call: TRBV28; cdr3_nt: TGTGCCAGCAGCGCAACTCGGAACGATCAGCCCCAGCATTTT; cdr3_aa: CASSATRNDQPQHF
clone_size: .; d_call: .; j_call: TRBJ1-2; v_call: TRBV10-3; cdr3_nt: TGTGCCATCAACCCTTCCCTGGGGGGTGATTATGGCTACACCTTC; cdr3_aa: CAINPSLGGDYGYTF
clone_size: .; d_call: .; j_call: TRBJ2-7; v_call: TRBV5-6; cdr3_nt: TGTGCCAGCAGCTCCCAGGACTACGAGCAGTACTTC; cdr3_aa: CASSSQDYEQYF
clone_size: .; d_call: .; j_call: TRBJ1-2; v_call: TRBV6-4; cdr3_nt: TGTGCCAGCAGTAACAAGCCCCACTATGGCTACACCTTC; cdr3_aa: CASSNKPHYGYTF
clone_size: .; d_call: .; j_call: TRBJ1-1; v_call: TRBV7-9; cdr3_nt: TGTGCCAGCAGCACAAACTCCGGGACGAATGTTGCTGAAGCTTTCTTT; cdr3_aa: CASSTNSGTNVAEAFF